Listed below are T cell receptor beta chains from one sample, sequenced in a study of post-analysis software for immune sequencing data. TCRdb reprocessed the PCR reads with MiXCR, giving one entry per CDR3 protein. The sample includes 820,000 or so distinct CDR3 sequences, roughly 58% seen only once; the top ten take approximately 4.3%. The sequenced sample was blood. The receptors here all came from a girl under 18 with multiple sclerosis. Both conserved end residues are part of each CDR3. A D gene is named only where the DNA matches it firmly. Clone size is shown for a subset of rows, as once, few, many or a class of expanded clone.

d_call,clone_size,v_call,j_call,cdr3_nt,cdr3_aa
TRBD2,few,TRBV5-8,TRBJ2-7,TGTGCCAGCAGCTTAAGGACTAGCGGATTATACGAGCAGTACTTC,CASSLRTSGLYEQYF
NA,NA,TRBV29-1,TRBJ2-7,TGCAGCGTTTCGGACACAGGCAAAGGGTACGAGCAGTACTTC,CSVSDTGKGYEQYF
TRBD1,NA,TRBV12-3/TRBV12-4,TRBJ2-1,TGTGCCAGCAGTCCCGACAGGGCAGAGCAGTTCTTC,CASSPDRAEQFF
NA,once,TRBV12-3/TRBV12-4,TRBJ2-7,TGTGCCAGCAAAATACAGGGCTCCTACGAGCAGTACTTC,CASKIQGSYEQYF
TRBD1,NA,TRBV5-1,TRBJ1-2,TGCGCCAGCAGCCAGACAGGGGGAAGAGACTACACCTTC,CASSQTGGRDYTF
NA,NA,TRBV21-1,TRBJ2-5,TGTGCCGGCAGCAAAGCTCTAGCGGGGGGGTACGTACAAGAGACCCAGTACTTC,CAGSKALAGGYVQETQYF
TRBD2,NA,TRBV7-9,TRBJ2-5,TGTGCCAGCAGCACCACGACTAGCGGGAGGGAACCCCAAGAGACCCAGTACTTC,CASSTTTSGREPQETQYF
NA,NA,TRBV20-1,TRBJ1-1,TGCAGTGCTAGAGATTTAGACGGACAGCTGCCTGAAGCTTTCTTT,CSARDLDGQLPEAFF
NA,few,TRBV10-3,TRBJ2-3,TGTGCCACTTCGACTGAATCCTCGGATACGCAGTATTTT,CATSTESSDTQYF
NA,NA,TRBV20-1,TRBJ2-5,TGCAGTGCCAGGGTGGGAAATCAAGAGACCCAGTACTTC,CSARVGNQETQYF
NA,NA,TRBV3-1,TRBJ2-1,TGTGCCAGCAGCAGGAGTATGAACAATGAGCAGTTCTTC,CASSRSMNNEQFF
TRBD1,NA,TRBV20-1,TRBJ2-1,TGCAGTGCTCAAGACAGGGTGAATTGGAATGAGCAGTTCTTC,CSAQDRVNWNEQFF
NA,NA,TRBV6-1,TRBJ2-7,TGTGCCACCAGGGAGGTAGGGTCCTACGAGCAGTACTTC,CATREVGSYEQYF
NA,NA,TRBV5-5,TRBJ1-2,TGTGCCAGCAGTCAAGGTGGCGGCTTTGGCTACACCTTC,CASSQGGGFGYTF
NA,NA,TRBV6-4,TRBJ2-2,TGTGCCAGCAGTGACTCCCGCGGGGAGCTGTTTTTT,CASSDSRGELFF
NA,NA,TRBV20-1,TRBJ1-6,TGCAGTGCTAGGGACCCCAGAGATTCACCCCTCCACTTT,CSARDPRDSPLHF
TRBD2,NA,TRBV7-2,TRBJ2-1,TGTGCCAGCAGCGCCCGACTAGCGGGAGAGCCCACCCTTTACAATGAGCAGTTCTTC,CASSARLAGEPTLYNEQFF
NA,NA,TRBV30,TRBJ1-2,TGTGCCTGGAGCCATTCGGCCGGTGGAGGCTACACCTTC,CAWSHSAGGGYTF
NA,NA,TRBV11-2,TRBJ1-2,TGTGCCAGCAGCCGGGACATTAACTATGGCTACACCTTC,CASSRDINYGYTF
NA,few,TRBV6-5,TRBJ2-1,TGTGCCAGCAGTTACTCGGGCACTCACGAGCAGTTCTTC,CASSYSGTHEQFF
TRBD1,NA,TRBV7-8,TRBJ2-7,TGTGCCAGCAGCCTCCGGGACAGTATGGTGGAGCAGTACTTC,CASSLRDSMVEQYF
TRBD1,NA,TRBV5-1,TRBJ2-1,TGCGCCAGCAGCTTGGGAACAGGGGCATACAATGAGCAGTTCTTC,CASSLGTGAYNEQFF
TRBD2,few,TRBV5-1,TRBJ2-7,TGCGCCAGCAGCTTGGAACCGGGGGGACCCTACGAGCAGTACTTC,CASSLEPGGPYEQYF
NA,NA,TRBV12-3/TRBV12-4,TRBJ2-7,TGTGCCAGCGGGTCGGGCGGCTCCTACGAGCAGTACTTC,CASGSGGSYEQYF
TRBD2,NA,TRBV5-1,TRBJ2-1,TGCGCCAGCAGCTTGGGACGGGGGGGCGTCCATGTGCAGTTCTTC,CASSLGRGGVHVQFF
NA,NA,TRBV25-1,TRBJ1-1,TGTGCCAGCAGTGATGGCGCTGAAGCTTTCTTT,CASSDGAEAFF
TRBD2,NA,TRBV5-1,TRBJ2-7,TGCGCCAGCAGCGTCGGACTAGCGGCTCGCTACGAGCAGTACTTC,CASSVGLAARYEQYF
TRBD1,few,TRBV7-9,TRBJ1-2,TGTGCCAGCAGCGGCCCAGACAGGGGGTCGGACTATGGCTACACCTTC,CASSGPDRGSDYGYTF
NA,NA,TRBV6-2/TRBV6-3,TRBJ1-2,TGTGCCAGCAGTCCTCTCCGGACAGACCGCTATGGCTACACCTTC,CASSPLRTDRYGYTF
NA,NA,TRBV4-1,TRBJ2-7,TGCGCCAGCAGCCAAGAAGACCGGACAGCGCAACGGAACGAGCAGTACTTC,CASSQEDRTAQRNEQYF
NA,NA,TRBV7-9,TRBJ2-5,TGTGCCAGCAGCTCCCCAAAAGGGGAGACCCAGTACTTC,CASSSPKGETQYF
NA,few,TRBV5-6,TRBJ2-7,TGTGCCAGCAGCACGATAGCGCGAAGCTCCTACGAGCAGTACTTC,CASSTIARSSYEQYF
TRBD2,NA,TRBV20-1,TRBJ2-3,TGCAGTGCTAGAGCCCTTGGGGCGGGAGCCCCAGATACGCAGTATTTT,CSARALGAGAPDTQYF
TRBD2,few,TRBV6-5,TRBJ2-3,TGTGCCAGCAGTTATCAAGCGGGGCCCACAGATACGCAGTATTTT,CASSYQAGPTDTQYF
NA,many,TRBV5-1,TRBJ2-5,TGCGCCAGCAGCCCCAACGAGGTTACGGGAGAGACCCAGTACTTC,CASSPNEVTGETQYF
NA,NA,TRBV27,TRBJ1-1,TGTGCCAGCAGTTTATCTCGGGGGGCGACAGCTTTCTTT,CASSLSRGATAFF
NA,NA,TRBV19,TRBJ2-7,TGTGCCAGTAGTATAGGACCGGGACCAACCTACGAGCAGTACTTC,CASSIGPGPTYEQYF
TRBD2,NA,TRBV10-3,TRBJ2-3,TGTGCCATCAGTGAGTCCCTAGCGGGGACCACAGATACGCAGTATTTT,CAISESLAGTTDTQYF
TRBD1,once,TRBV12-3/TRBV12-4,TRBJ2-3,TGTGCCAGCAGTTTACTTGGGACAGCCACAGATACGCAGTATTTT,CASSLLGTATDTQYF
NA,few,TRBV7-2,TRBJ2-5,TGTGCCAGCAGCTTAGATGCACGGAACCCCGCCCAGTACTTC,CASSLDARNPAQYF
NA,NA,TRBV7-9,TRBJ2-1,TGTGCCAGCAGCTTAGATCTCCTAGCGCAATGGTATGAGCAGTTCTTC,CASSLDLLAQWYEQFF
TRBD1,few,TRBV4-1,TRBJ2-1,TGCGCCAGCAGCCAAGTTCCTGGGACAGGGATCGACAATGAGCAGTTCTTC,CASSQVPGTGIDNEQFF
NA,NA,TRBV4-2,TRBJ2-3,TGTGCCAGCAGCCAAGATCGCTCCCTACAGCAAACAGATACGCAGTATTTT,CASSQDRSLQQTDTQYF
NA,NA,TRBV20-1,TRBJ2-4,TGCAGTGCTAGCGGCAGCTATGGGAACATTCAGTACTTC,CSASGSYGNIQYF
NA,NA,TRBV10-3,TRBJ1-2,TGTGCCATCAGTGAGTCCGGCGGATTTTTTGGCTACACCTTC,CAISESGGFFGYTF
TRBD1,NA,TRBV2,TRBJ1-5,TGTGCCAGCAGCTCAGGACAGGTTAGCAATCAGCCCCAGCATTTT,CASSSGQVSNQPQHF
NA,NA,TRBV10-3,TRBJ1-1,TGTGCCATCAGCAATACAGGAAACACTGAAGCTTTCTTT,CAISNTGNTEAFF
TRBD2,NA,TRBV4-1,TRBJ2-1,TGCGCCAGCAGCCAAGTTAGAGGGATAGCGGGAGGCCACAATGAGCAGTTCTTC,CASSQVRGIAGGHNEQFF
NA,NA,TRBV7-9,TRBJ2-6,TGTGCCAGCGAGAGGGGCACTGCCGGGGCCAACGTCCTGACTTTC,CASERGTAGANVLTF
NA,NA,TRBV7-2,TRBJ2-7,TGTGCCAGCAGTACAGGTCGAGTAATCTACGAGCAGTACTTC,CASSTGRVIYEQYF
TRBD2,NA,TRBV10-3,TRBJ2-3,TGTGCCATCAGTGTTCTAGCGGGGGCACACACAGATACGCAGTATTTT,CAISVLAGAHTDTQYF
NA,NA,TRBV25-1,TRBJ1-2,TGTGCCAGCAGTGAATCAGGCTACTATGGCTACACCTTC,CASSESGYYGYTF
TRBD1,few,TRBV12-3/TRBV12-4,TRBJ2-1,TGTGCCAGCAGTCCGGGCGAAAATGCGGACAGGCCTTTCTCCTACAATGAGCAGTTCTTC,CASSPGENADRPFSYNEQFF
NA,NA,TRBV5-5,TRBJ2-4,TGTGCCAGCAGCTCACTCCTCCGGGGCCGAGGGCAGTACTTC,CASSSLLRGRGQYF
TRBD1,NA,TRBV7-9,TRBJ2-1,TGTGCCAGCAGCGTTGGGACAGGGGAATTAACACGGTTCTTC,CASSVGTGELTRFF
TRBD1,NA,TRBV18,TRBJ1-1,TGTGCCAGCTCACTCCCCGGGACAGGGGCCACTGAAGCTTTCTTT,CASSLPGTGATEAFF
TRBD2,NA,TRBV4-2,TRBJ2-4,TGTGCCAGCAGCCAAGATTTCGGACTAGCGCAAGTGCAGTACTTC,CASSQDFGLAQVQYF
TRBD1,NA,TRBV5-1,TRBJ2-1,TGTGCCAGCAGTCTTGGGACAGGAGGGAATGAGCAGTTCTTC,CASSLGTGGNEQFF
TRBD1,NA,TRBV2,TRBJ2-7,TGTGCCACAGGACAGGGGGCGCCCGGGAGGTCCTACGAGCAGTACTTC,CATGQGAPGRSYEQYF
NA,NA,TRBV12-3/TRBV12-4,TRBJ1-5,TGTGCCAGCAGTCCGAGCCTGGGGCATCAGCCCCAGCATTTT,CASSPSLGHQPQHF